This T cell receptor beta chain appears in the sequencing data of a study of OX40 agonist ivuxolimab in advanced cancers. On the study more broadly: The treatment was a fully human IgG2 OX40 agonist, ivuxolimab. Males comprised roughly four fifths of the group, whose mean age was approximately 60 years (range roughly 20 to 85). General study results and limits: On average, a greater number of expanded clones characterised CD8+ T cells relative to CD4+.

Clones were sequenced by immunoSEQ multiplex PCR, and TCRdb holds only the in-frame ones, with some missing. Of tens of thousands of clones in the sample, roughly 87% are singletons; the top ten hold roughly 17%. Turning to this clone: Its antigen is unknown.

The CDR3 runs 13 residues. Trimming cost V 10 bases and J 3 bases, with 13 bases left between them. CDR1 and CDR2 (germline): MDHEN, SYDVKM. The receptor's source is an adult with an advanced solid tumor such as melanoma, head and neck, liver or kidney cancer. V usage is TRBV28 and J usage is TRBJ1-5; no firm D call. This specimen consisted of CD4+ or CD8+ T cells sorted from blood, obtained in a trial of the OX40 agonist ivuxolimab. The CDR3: CATKETLNQPQHF. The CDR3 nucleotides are TGTGCCACCAAAGAAACCCTCAATCAGCCCCAGCATTTT.